This record looks at one T cell receptor (beta chain) sequence and its context. What it binds is not known. The data were obtained in a study of vaccination and CD4 T cells after COVID-19. Across the whole study: Six males and four females, two Hispanic, made up the convalescents. Post-vaccine sampling followed dose two by a median roughly 65 days (range 14 to 241). Controls had a CEFX pool, an HIV-1 Nef pool, or no peptide added.

Noted treatment: roughly nine-day PBMC culture with coronavirus spike peptide pools or control peptides (ViraFEST assay). Cultured CD4+ T cell DNA was sequenced using the Oncomine TCR Beta short-read assay. Scientists extracted genomic DNA from CD4+ T cells grown in culture. One entry per CDR3 protein, called by TCRdb with MiXCR from the PCR reads. The sample lists roughly 8,900 distinct CDR3 sequences, 64% occurring once. The CDR3 has 18 residues. Germline V gene sequence: CDR1 LGHNA, CDR2 YSLEER. Trimming cost V 2 bases and J 6 bases; bases outside gene matches: 15. The sequenced sample was CD4+ T cells from blood, cultured in vitro. This chain connects TRBV4-3 to TRBJ2-1; TRBD2 agrees at 8 bases. The source is a human donor who had recovered from COVID-19. The CDR3 region is CASSQRPLGAGGLNEQFF. CDR3 sequence (DNA): TGCGCCAGCAGCCAAAGGCCCTTAGGCGCGGGGGGCCTCAATGAGCAGTTCTTC.